A single sample gave rise to the 12 T cell receptor beta chains below, sequenced in a study of CD8+CD57+ T cells in acquired aplastic anemia. The template used for profiling TCR beta VDJ and CDR3 was genomic DNA. TCRdb called the reads again in MiXCR, with one record for every CDR3 protein. The profile shows around 190,000 distinct CDR3 sequences, about 53% of them singletons. Sequenced sample: sorted CD4+, CD8+, or CD8+CD57+ T cells (not recorded which) from PBMCs. These receptors originate from a human donor in good health, serving as a control.

This chain connects TRBV20-1 to TRBJ2-3; possible D gene TRBD2, 7 bases. Germline CDR1 reads DFQATT; CDR2 reads SNEGSKA (reference sequence). The CDR3 has 10 amino acids. V was cut by 3 bases and J by 13 bases, with 11 bases left in between. CDR3 in amino acids: CSARRGLEYF. The CDR3 DNA reads as TGCAGTGCTAGGCGGGGGCTGGAGTATTTT.

This clonotype was seen ten or more times. This chain uses TRBV12-3 or TRBV12-4 with TRBJ2-2; D perhaps matches TRBD2 (5 bases). The germline V and J ends were trimmed by 4 bases and 1 base, with 13 bases remaining between them. The CDR3 runs 16 residues. This CDR3 is CASSWASLQNTGELFF. CDR3 DNA: TGTGCCAGCAGTTGGGCTAGCCTCCAGAACACCGGGGAGCTGTTTTTT.

This clonotype has more than one count but fewer than ten. The chain couples TRBV2 to TRBJ1-1; maybe TRBD1 (6 bases). The length of the CDR3 is 13 residues. CDR1 and CDR2 (germline): SNHLY, FYNNEI. V was shortened by 9 bases and J by 0 bases, with 11 bases between the two germline ends. The CDR3 region is CARGGGMNTEAFF. For the CDR3, the DNA is TGTGCCAGAGGAGGGGGAATGAACACTGAAGCTTTCTTT.

This sequence joins TRBV20-1 and TRBJ1-2; D is ambiguous. This CDR3 has 11 amino acids. Deletions cut 5 bases from V and 8 bases from J, with 12 bases between. Germline values: CDR1 DFQATT, CDR2 SNEGSKA (reference sequence). CDR3 DNA sequence: TGCAGTGCTCAGGAGCGAGGCGGCTACACCTTC. This encodes CSAQERGGYTF.

The chain uses TRBV7-3 and TRBJ1-5; weak D call: TRBD1 (5 bases). Trimming took 8 bases from V and 4 from J, leaving 18 bases between them. This CDR3 comprises 15 residues. Germline CDR1 and CDR2: SGHTA and FQGTGA. The CDR3 sequence is CASSDGTSGNQPQHF. In DNA form, the CDR3 reads TGTGCCAGCTCCGACGGGACTAGCGGAAATCAGCCCCAGCATTTT.

This clonotype was seen at least ten times. This sequence joins TRBV7-6 and TRBJ2-2, with 13 bases identical to TRBD2. The CDR3 sequence is 21 residues long. Germline values: CDR1 SGHVS, CDR2 FNYEAQ. Unmatched junction bases numbered 17, after V lost 4 bases and J lost 3 bases. CDR3 region: CASSSPGGLAGVFSDTGELFF. CDR3 sequence (DNA): TGTGCCAGCAGCTCCCCCGGTGGACTAGCGGGGGTTTTTAGCGACACCGGGGAGCTGTTTTTT.

This sequence joins TRBV7-3 and TRBJ1-6; no clear D gene. Deletions cut 2 bases from V and 8 bases from J, with 16 bases between. The CDR3 covers 16 residues. In germline, CDR1 is SGHTA, CDR2 FQGTGA. The CDR3 here is CASSLARAGWDSPLHF. The CDR3 DNA reads TGTGCCAGCAGCTTAGCTAGGGCAGGTTGGGATTCACCCCTCCACTTT.

This clonotype showed up many times. The rearrangement uses TRBV5-1 and TRBJ2-3, with TRBD2 as a possible D gene (7 bases). The CDR3 runs to 16 residues. CDR1 SGHRS and CDR2 YFSETQ come from the germline V gene. V was clipped by 1 base and J by 1 base, with 13 bases between them. CDR3 sequence: CASSLRAGAGTDTQYF. CDR3 coding DNA: TGCGCCAGCAGCTTGAGGGCGGGGGCGGGCACAGATACGCAGTATTTT.

The V call is TRBV10-3, the J call TRBJ1-1, with D maybe TRBD1 (5 bases). The germline V gene has CDR1 ENHRY and CDR2 SYGVKD. The CDR3 runs to 15 residues. Deletions cut 6 bases from V and 1 base from J, with 15 bases between. Written as DNA, the CDR3 is TGTGCCATCAGGGTCATGGGGACGACGAACACTGAAGCTTTCTTT. Translating it yields CAIRVMGTTNTEAFF.

In its sample, this clonotype was seen once. V and J are TRBV11-2 and TRBJ2-7, with TRBD1 as a possible D gene (6 bases). V was clipped by 5 bases and J by 4 bases, with 18 bases between them. Looked up from germline, CDR1 is SGHAT and CDR2 is FQNNGV. This CDR3 contains 15 residues. In DNA form, the CDR3 reads TGTGCCAGCAGCCGCCAGGGGCCAGTTCTGTACGAGCAGTACTTC. Protein: CASSRQGPVLYEQYF.

The chain employs TRBV10-3 and TRBJ2-3; D is unclear. Germline V CDR1 and CDR2: ENHRY, SYGVKD. CDR3 length: 15 amino acids. V was cut by 2 bases and J by 2 bases, with 11 bases left in between. As DNA, the CDR3 is TGTGCCATCAGTGAGCGGGTCGTGGACACAGATACGCAGTATTTT. The encoded protein is CAISERVVDTDTQYF.

This clonotype was picked up many times. The chain links TRBV28 to TRBJ2-7; D tentatively fits TRBD1 or TRBD2 (6 bases each). V lost 5 bases and J 6 bases, leaving 11 bases between the germline ends. The CDR3 length is 12 residues. CDR1 and CDR2 from the germline V gene are MDHEN and SYDVKM. The CDR3 nucleotides are TGTGCCAGCAGTGTAGGAGGGGGCGAGCAGTACTTC. It specifies CASSVGGGEQYF.